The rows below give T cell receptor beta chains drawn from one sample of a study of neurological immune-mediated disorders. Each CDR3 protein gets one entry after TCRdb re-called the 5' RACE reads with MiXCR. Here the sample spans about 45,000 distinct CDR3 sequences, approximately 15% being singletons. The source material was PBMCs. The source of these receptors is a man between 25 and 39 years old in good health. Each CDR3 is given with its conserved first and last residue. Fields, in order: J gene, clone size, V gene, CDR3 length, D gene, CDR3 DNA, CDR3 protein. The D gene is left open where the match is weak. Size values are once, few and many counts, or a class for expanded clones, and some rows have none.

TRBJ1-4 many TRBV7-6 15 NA TGTGCCAGCAGCCCGAGGACAAGAACTAATGAAAAACTGTTTTTT CASSPRTRTNEKLFF
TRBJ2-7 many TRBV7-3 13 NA TGTGCCAGCAGCTTAGGATGGGGATACGAGCAGTACTTC CASSLGWGYEQYF
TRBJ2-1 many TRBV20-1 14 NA TGCAGTGCACCAACGGCGGGCTTTGGCAATGAGCAGTTCTTC CSAPTAGFGNEQFF
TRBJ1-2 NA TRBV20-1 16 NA TGCAGTGGAAGGGTACAGGGCACCCCAGCTAACTATGGCTACACCTTC CSGRVQGTPANYGYTF
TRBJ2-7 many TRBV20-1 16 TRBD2 TGCAGTGGGAAGGGACTAGCGGAGACCCTTTCCTACGAGCAGTACTTC CSGKGLAETLSYEQYF
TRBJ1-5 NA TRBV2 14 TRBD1 TGTGCCAGTAGGGCGACAGGGTACGCAGATACGCAGCATTTT CASRATGYADTQHF
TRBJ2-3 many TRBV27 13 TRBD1 TGTGCCAGCAGTTTATCGACGACAGGGAGGCAGTATTTT CASSLSTTGRQYF
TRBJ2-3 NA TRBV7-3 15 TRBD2 TGTGCCAGCAGCGACCTAGCGGGAGAAGAAGATACGCAGTATTTT CASSDLAGEEDTQYF
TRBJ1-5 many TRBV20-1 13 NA TGCAGTGCGGGGGACACCCTCGGTCAGCCCCAGCATTTT CSAGDTLGQPQHF
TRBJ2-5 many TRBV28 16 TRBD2 TGTGCCAGCAGTTTCTCCATGACTAGCGCACAAGAGACCCAGTACTTC CASSFSMTSAQETQYF
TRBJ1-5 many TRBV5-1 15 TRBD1 TGCGCCAGCAGCTCGGGGACAGAGGGCAATCAGCCCCAGCATTTT CASSSGTEGNQPQHF